The sequence of this T cell receptor (beta chain) was determined in a study of CD8 T cells in Susac syndrome. Reverse transcription used roughly 0.45 to 1 ug RNA and random hexamers. TCRdb used MiXCR to reprocess the immunoSEQ multiplex PCR reads, holding one entry per CDR3 protein. The data show under 150,000 distinct CDR3 sequences, around 91% seen once. Peripheral blood CD8+ and CD4+ T cells were profiled by TCR beta sequencing. The multiple sclerosis control group comprised treatment-naive patients with stable or active relapsing-remitting disease. CD8+ and CD4+ T cells were negatively isolated; TEMRA cells were FACS-enriched. Germline CDR1 reads SEHNR; CDR2 reads FQNEAQ (reference sequence). The CDR3 is 15 amino acids. The ends lost 4 bases at V and 11 bases at J; junction bases unmatched: 12.

This sequence originates from a human donor with multiple sclerosis. The source material was CD8+ T cells from PBMCs. The chain combines TRBV7-9 with TRBJ2-3; 10 positions match TRBD2. The chain's CDR3 is CASSSVLAGVPVQYF. The CDR3 DNA reads as TGTGCCAGCAGCTCCGTCCTAGCGGGAGTCCCTGTGCAGTATTTT.